The T cell receptor beta chain described here comes from a study of shared clonotypes between healthy human individuals (dated by TCRdb to about 2020). With respect to the entire study: The cohort included a few men and a couple of women between 18 and 49 years of age. The study deeply sequenced blood TCR repertoires of about five healthy adults to estimate repertoire size and the extent of clonotype sharing between individuals. Between about 0.8 and 9 billion PBMCs per donor were obtained by leukapheresis. Different laboratories and diverse techniques were used to prepare libraries and sequence TCR repertoires, to increase sequencing depth and limit assay-specific biases. Per donor, three plates each were used for CD4 naive and CD4 memory, two for CD8 naive, and one for CD8 memory. The full study reports these points: Across four donors, 4.5% to 6.5% of naive CD4, approximately 3.6% of naive CD8, 2.3% of memory CD4, and approximately 0.42% of memory CD8 clonotypes were shared. Based on pairwise subsampling, the degree of clonotype sharing among donors was expected to be affected by sequencing depth. The small number of donors limited the genetic and exposure-history diversity represented. Compared with non-shared clonotypes, the clonotypes found in all four sorted-subset donors had higher generation probabilities. Sampling was restricted to blood, and TCR repertoires in tissues likely differ from the TCR repertoires found in blood. Naive subsets generally had larger estimated clonotype richness than memory subsets did. Rarefaction of sorted-subset datasets indicated incomplete sequencing despite the large sequencing depth.

Comment on this clone: The clone's antigen remains unknown. The sample holds no much larger clone one base away, and base qualities are not on file.

Using the deep immunoSEQ assay, multiplex PCR amplified TCR CDR3 regions from genomic DNA. Extracted genomic DNA from each cell subset was spread evenly across all wells of several immunoSEQ 96-well plates, with each plate serving as a replicate. For sorted subsets, about 200 ng genomic DNA, equal to approximately 30,000 T cell genomes, was loaded into each replicate PCR. Purified libraries were measured with a Qubit 3.0 fluorometer, size-checked on a Bioanalyzer 2100, and measured again with the KAPA Library Quantification kit. Each immunoSEQ 96-well plate was sequenced on its own single-read 150-cycle Illumina NextSeq 550 flow cell. The paper's processing steps were these. Because the immunoSEQ output included only junctional sequences and no quality scores, the filtering could not be the same as the filtering used for full-length reads. To assign V/J genes and CDR3, sequences were annotated against IMGT germline references using PyIR, a Python wrapper for IgBLAST v1.9. Any read was removed if the V/J assignment was weak (E-value above 1e-6), the CDR3 was missing, or the read contained stop codons, out-of-frame junctions, or ambiguous translated residues. V3J clonotypes were defined as sequences sharing an identical inferred V gene, J gene, and CDR3 amino acid sequence. The percentage overlap between two repertoires was calculated by dividing the number of shared unique clonotypes by the size of the smaller repertoire. RTK rarefaction, the Chao1 estimator, and Recon v2.1 estimates of unobserved clonotypes were used to assess repertoire richness. Generation probabilities for all TCRbeta clonotypes obtained by the gDNA method from a handful of donors were computed using OLGA. As stored in TCRdb, this immuneACCESS dataset retains in-frame rearrangements with V and J assigned. A fraction of the clones does not appear; measured against another copy, unresolved V genes explain less than half of the discrepancy, and the remainder lacks a known reason. V and J calls plus clone size are reproduced from that table; the DNA served to infer D and trimming. In all, the sample holds some 1,600,000 clones, and around 98% of those were seen once. The top ten clones comprise roughly 0.42% of the sample.

Trimming at the junction amounts to 4 bases on V and 7 bases on J, and the germline ends lie 15 bases apart. Sequences SGDLS (CDR1) and YYNGEE (CDR2) are obtained from the germline V gene. Reading from cysteine to phenylalanine, the CDR3 counts 14 amino acids. Solely the CDR3 DNA is kept, with 42 bases framed from the first base. The donors were healthy, HIV-negative adults with no recently reported acute infections or vaccinations. Only Caucasian adults living in Nashville, Tennessee, USA were represented among the donors. CD4+ T cells were enriched through magnetic negative selection, after which naive cells were positively selected on CD45RA and the remaining negative fraction served as the memory subset. Blood was obtained by leukapheresis, after which PBMCs were separated by Ficoll-Histopaque density gradient centrifugation and cryopreserved in liquid nitrogen vapor phase. Analytical flow cytometry was used to check the purity and quantity of each magnetically sorted T cell population. Genomic DNA was isolated from each sorted fraction and quantified by UV absorbance on a Nanodrop 2000c.

The TCR sequence derives from a man aged 30 to 45 in good health. The sample was naive CD4+ T cells sorted from blood. The cell subset or site label, as the study defines it: CD45RA+ positively selected. The chain couples TRBV9 to TRBJ1-3; the D gene identity is not certain. The sequenced DNA: TGTGCCAGCAGCATCACGGACGGAGCCAACACCATATATTTT. This sequence encodes CASSITDGANTIYF.